One and the same sample provided the 26 T cell receptor beta chains below, sequenced in a study of blood T cell repertoires in COVID-19. The table came from immunoSEQ multiplex PCR; TCRdb's copy has only in-frame clones and leaves some out. This table has roughly 80,000 clones, approximately 80% appearing once. Sample: peripheral blood. These receptors came from a man in his 60s with active or convalescent COVID-19.

This chain links TRBV18 with TRBJ1-5; D unclear. CDR3 length equals 15 residues. V lost 2 bases to trimming and J lost 0 bases, with 8 bases between them. Germline lookup yields CDR1 KGHSH and CDR2 LQKENI. The chain's CDR3 is CASSPSRNSNQPQHF. The CDR3 coding sequence is TGTGCCAGCTCACCAAGCAGGAATAGCAATCAGCCCCAGCATTTT.

The V and J genes are TRBV29-1 and TRBJ2-7; 7 nucleotides agree with TRBD2. CDR1 and CDR2 (germline): SQVTM, ANQGSEA. The V and J ends lost 6 bases and 3 bases, in that order; junction bases with no gene match: 8. The CDR3 has 13 amino acids. The CDR3 DNA reads as TGCAGCGTAGCCCGGACTAGGATCTACGAGCAGTACTTC. This gives the protein CSVARTRIYEQYF.

This chain connects TRBV5-1 to TRBJ1-1; possible D gene TRBD1, 6 bases. The CDR3 loop spans 14 amino acids. Trimming took off 9 bases at V and 0 bases at J, with 15 bases between the two ends. Germline assignment: CDR1 SGHRS and CDR2 YFSETQ. CDR3 sequence (DNA): TGCGCCACTCATCCAGGGACATTGAACACTGAAGCTTTCTTT. As protein: CATHPGTLNTEAFF.

The rearrangement links TRBV5-1 to TRBJ2-5, with a tentative D call TRBD2 (5 bases). Germline lookup yields CDR1 SGHRS and CDR2 YFSETQ. The V end lost 0 bases, the J end lost 2 bases, and 14 bases lay between the germline ends. This CDR3 is 16 amino acids long. As DNA, the CDR3 is TGCGCCAGCAGCTTGGGCCCCCTAAGCGGACAAGAGACCCAGTACTTC. This codes for CASSLGPLSGQETQYF.

The chain carries TRBV19 and TRBJ2-2; 8 bases agree with TRBD1. The germline V gene encodes CDR1 LNHDA and CDR2 SQIVND (reference sequence). The CDR3 is 17 amino acids. J was trimmed by 4 bases and V by 7 bases; bases with no gene match: 14. In nucleotides, the CDR3 is TGTGCCAGTACCAAAGCCCTGGACAGGGCGGGCACCGGGGAGCTGTTTTTT. This translates into CASTKALDRAGTGELFF.

This sequence joins TRBV7-6 and TRBJ2-1; 13 positions agree with TRBD2. With 4 bases clipped from V and 10 bases from J, the junction kept 10 bases outside the gene matches. The CDR3 has 16 residues. Looked up from germline, CDR1 is SGHVS and CDR2 is FNYEAQ. In DNA form, the CDR3 reads TGTGCCAGCAGCTCTCGACTAGCGGGGGGTTCTGGCGAGCAGTTCTTC. Its protein product is CASSSRLAGGSGEQFF. Using reference TRBV7-6 and TRBJ2-1 for the parts outside the CDR3, the full variable domain is GAGVSQSPRYKVTKRGQDVALRCDPISGHVSLYWYRQALGQGPEFLTYFNYEAQQDKSGLPNDRFSAERPEGSISTLTIQRTEQRDSAMYRCASSSRLAGGSGEQFFGPGTRLTVL.

The genes are TRBV4-1 and TRBJ1-3, with 9 bases fitting TRBD1. Germline V gene data show CDR1 as MGHRA and CDR2 as YSYEKL. V gave up 2 bases and J gave up 1 base; unmatched junction bases: 12. The CDR3 is made up of 19 amino acids. CDR3 DNA sequence: TGCGCCAGCAGCCAACTCGGGACAGGGAATTCGTTGTCTGGAAACACCATATATTTT. The encoded protein is CASSQLGTGNSLSGNTIYF.

This chain joins TRBV11-2 and TRBJ1-2; D possibly corresponds to TRBD1 (6 bases). There are 13 residues in the CDR3. Trimming pared 4 bases from V and 7 bases from J, leaving 13 bases between. The V gene's germline CDR1 is SGHAT and CDR2 FQNNGV. CDR3 sequence: CASSSTGRFGYTF. The CDR3 DNA sequence: TGTGCCAGCAGCTCGACAGGTAGATTTGGCTACACCTTC.

Comment on this clone: Relative to the germline gene, one junction end is altered; a read error may explain this. The chain has TRBV7-7 and TRBJ2-5; no clear D. The germline CDR1 and CDR2 sequences are SSHAT and FNYEAQ (reference sequence). The CDR3 spans 13 residues. CDR3 amino acids: CASSSEMKETQYF. DNA of the CDR3: TGTGCTAGCAGCTCGGAGATGAAAGAGACCCAGTACTTC.

This chain joins TRBV5-5 and TRBJ2-1, with 7 bases that match TRBD1. J lost 2 bases, V lost 2 bases, and 4 bases had no gene match. The CDR3 is made up of 15 amino acids. Germline-derived CDR1 and CDR2 are SGHKS and YYEKEE (reference sequence). CDR3 nucleotide sequence: TGTGCCAGCAGCTTTGACAGGGCCCCCTACAATGAGCAGTTCTTC. This encodes CASSFDRAPYNEQFF.

J is TRBJ1-1 and V is TRBV28, with D possibly being TRBD1 (6 bases). Germline assignment: CDR1 MDHEN and CDR2 SYDVKM. V lost 6 bases and J 0 bases, leaving 11 bases between the germline ends. This CDR3 has 14 amino acids. The CDR3 DNA reads TGTGCCAGCAGAGAAGACAGGCTGAACACTGAAGCTTTCTTT. This codes for CASREDRLNTEAFF. The complete variable domain, with remaining parts taken from reference TRBV28 and TRBJ1-1, reads DVKVTQSSRYLVKRTGEKVFLECVQDMDHENMFWYRQDPGLGLRLIYFSYDVKMKEKGDIPEGYSVSREKKERFSLILESASTNQTSMYLCASREDRLNTEAFFGQGTRLTVV.

The chain employs TRBV6-5 and TRBJ1-2, with D uncertain. CDR1 MNHEY and CDR2 SVGAGI come from the germline V gene. This CDR3 contains 14 residues. Between the trimmed V and J ends, which lost 4 bases and 4 bases, there was a span of 13 bases. The CDR3 loop is CASSSAVGVYGYTF. The CDR3 region has the DNA TGTGCCAGCAGTTCCGCCGTAGGAGTCTATGGCTACACCTTC.

The J gene is TRBJ2-1, the V gene TRBV9, with D perhaps matching TRBD2 (5 bases). The CDR3 consists of 13 residues. Deletions cut 0 bases from V and 13 bases from J, with 14 bases between. Germline loops: CDR1 SGDLS, CDR2 YYNGEE. The CDR3 DNA follows: TGTGCCAGCAGCGTAGCTGGGAGCGCCCTCCAGTTCTTC. Its protein is CASSVAGSALQFF. Looking up the rest from reference TRBV9 and TRBJ2-1 gives the full variable domain: DSGVTQTPKHLITATGQRVTLRCSPRSGDLSVYWYQQSLDQGLQFLIQYYNGEERAKGNILERFSAQQFPDLHSELNLSSLELGDSALYFCASSVAGSALQFFGPGTRLTVL.

J is TRBJ1-3 and V is TRBV15; TRBD1 matches at 8 bases. J gave up 4 bases and V 0 bases, and 2 bases lay outside the gene matches. The CDR3 runs 15 residues. In germline, CDR1 is LNHNV, CDR2 YYDKDF (reference sequence). The DNA for the CDR3 is TGTGCCACCAGCAGAGACAGGGGGCTAGGAAACACCATATATTTT. It specifies CATSRDRGLGNTIYF.

V gene TRBV3-1 (or the pseudogene TRBV3-2) combines with J gene TRBJ1-2; D is unresolved. This CDR3 has 14 amino acids. CDR1 is LGHDT and CDR2 is YNNKEL in the germline V gene (reference sequence). V was cut by 0 bases and J by 7 bases, with 12 bases left in between. CDR3 region: CASSQDGRVGGYTF. CDR3 coding DNA: TGTGCCAGCAGCCAAGATGGGAGGGTTGGTGGCTACACCTTC.

The V gene is TRBV7-2, the J gene TRBJ2-1; maybe TRBD2 (5 bases). Deletions cut 1 base from V and 11 bases from J, with 6 bases between. This CDR3 contains 11 residues. CDR1 SGHTA and CDR2 FQGNSA come from the germline V gene. The chain's CDR3 is CASSLGLQQFF. CDR3 nucleotides: TGTGCCAGCAGCTTAGGACTACAGCAGTTCTTC.

This chain connects TRBV7-6 to TRBJ1-6; unclear D gene. The germline V and J ends were trimmed by 0 bases and 5 bases, with 11 bases remaining between them. The germline V gene has CDR1 SGHVS and CDR2 FNYEAQ. This CDR3 is 16 amino acids long. The CDR3 spells CASSLASPPNNSPLHF. The CDR3 DNA follows: TGTGCCAGCAGCTTAGCGTCTCCTCCTAATAATTCACCCCTCCACTTT.

J is TRBJ2-7 and V is TRBV4-3; 9 nucleotides match TRBD2. Germline V CDR1 and CDR2: LGHNA, YSLEER. Trimming took 1 base from V and 2 from J; bases not matched to a gene: 3. The CDR3 length is 15 residues. CDR3 nucleotide sequence: TGCGCCAGCAGCCAAGTGGCGGGAGGGGCCTACGAGCAGTACTTC. It encodes CASSQVAGGAYEQYF.

The rearrangement joins TRBV10-3 to TRBJ1-1; 8 positions agree with TRBD1. Germline values: CDR1 ENHRY, CDR2 SYGVKD. After removal of 8 bases from V and 2 bases from J, the junction contained 7 bases not matched to a gene. CDR3 length: 14 amino acids. CDR3 residues: CAIAGTGRNTEAFF. CDR3 nucleotide sequence: TGTGCCATCGCAGGGACAGGACGAAACACTGAAGCTTTCTTT.

This clone has a single count. The rearrangement joins TRBV4-3 to TRBJ1-2; TRBD1 aligns across 9 bases. CDR1 LGHNA and CDR2 YSLEER come from the germline V gene. This CDR3 has 15 amino acids. J lost 5 bases, V lost 4 bases, and 8 bases had no gene match. The CDR3 loop is CASSRDSGTGYGYTF. CDR3 sequence (DNA): TGCGCCAGCAGCCGAGATTCCGGGACAGGGTATGGCTACACCTTC.

The chain uses TRBV5-5 and TRBJ1-2, with 9 bases identical to TRBD1. Looked up from germline, CDR1 is SGHKS and CDR2 is YYEKEE (reference sequence). This CDR3 comprises 14 residues. Unmatched junction bases numbered 3, after V lost 4 bases and J lost 2 bases. CDR3 residues: CASSPQGANYGYTF. Here the CDR3 DNA reads TGTGCCAGCAGCCCACAGGGGGCCAACTATGGCTACACCTTC.

The rearrangement uses TRBV6-2 or TRBV6-3 and TRBJ2-7; TRBD2 is a possible D gene (5 bases). This CDR3 comprises 12 residues. Deletions cut 6 bases from V and 6 bases from J, with 12 bases between. CDR1 MNHEY and CDR2 SVGEGT come from the germline V gene. The chain's CDR3 is CASSRTRSEQYF. CDR3 DNA sequence: TGTGCCAGCAGCCGTACTAGGAGCGAGCAGTACTTC.

The rearrangement uses TRBV7-8 and TRBJ1-5, with D perhaps matching TRBD1 (6 bases). With 5 bases removed from V and 7 bases from J, the gap between germline ends came to 24 bases. The V gene's germline CDR1 is SGHVS and CDR2 FQNEAQ. There are 17 residues in the CDR3. This CDR3 reads CASSPPRRQGMKQPQHF. The CDR3 coding sequence is TGTGCCAGCAGCCCTCCCCGGCGGCAGGGGATGAAGCAGCCCCAGCATTTT.

The gene calls are TRBV6-1 and TRBJ1-3; 8 positions match TRBD1. There are 18 residues in the CDR3. Looked up from germline, CDR1 is MNHNS and CDR2 is SASEGT. Trimming removed 1 base from V and 4 bases from J; junction bases left unmatched: 12. The CDR3 sequence: CASSEGTGWESGGNTIYF. Here the CDR3 DNA reads TGTGCCAGCAGTGAAGGGACAGGGTGGGAATCAGGAGGAAACACCATATATTTT.

Written as DNA, the CDR3 is TGTGCCAGTAGTATAGTTGCGGGTAAGAACACTGAAGCTTTCTTT. It yields the protein CASSIVAGKNTEAFF. The gene calls are TRBV19 and TRBJ1-1; the D is unclear. V gave up 1 base and J gave up 1 base, with 10 bases separating them. The CDR3 is made up of 15 amino acids. Germline CDR1 is LNHDA and CDR2 is SQIVND (reference sequence).

The rearrangement links TRBV9 to TRBJ2-7, with D unclear. The CDR3 spans 13 residues. Trimming left V 0 bases short and J 5 bases short, with 9 bases between. Germline V gives CDR1 SGDLS, CDR2 YYNGEE. The CDR3 sequence: CASSVGVADEQYF. The CDR3 DNA reads TGTGCCAGCAGCGTAGGGGTAGCTGACGAGCAGTACTTC.